One sample yielded the 15 T cell receptor beta chains listed below, sequenced in a study of blood T cell repertoires in COVID-19. Libraries were prepared by immunoSEQ multiplex PCR; TCRdb keeps only in-frame clonotypes and omits some of them. The sample shows 95,000 to 150,000 clones, 79% of them seen only once. The sequenced material came from peripheral blood. The origin of the receptors is a man in his forties with active or convalescent COVID-19.

This chain links TRBV10-3 with TRBJ2-1; D unclear. In germline, CDR1 is ENHRY, CDR2 SYGVKD. The V gene lost 10 bases and the J gene lost 0 bases, with 13 bases spanning the gap. CDR3 size: 14 residues. This CDR3 reads CATSVSSSYNEQFF. The CDR3 nucleotides read TGTGCCACCTCTGTATCGAGCTCCTACAATGAGCAGTTCTTC.

This clone was found many times. The chain combines TRBV27 with TRBJ1-4, with D possibly being TRBD1 (5 bases). Looked up from germline, CDR1 is MNHEY and CDR2 is SMNVEV (reference sequence). V lost 7 bases and J lost 0, with 18 bases in between. The CDR3 runs 17 residues. For the CDR3, the DNA is TGTGCCAGCAAAGTATTAGAGACAGACCCAACTAATGAAAAACTGTTTTTT. Amino acids: CASKVLETDPTNEKLFF.

In this sample, this clone turned up a few times. This chain joins TRBV4-2 and TRBJ2-7; TRBD2 matches 9 bases. The ends lost 1 base at V and 2 bases at J; junction bases unmatched: 3. The CDR3 extends over 15 amino acids. Germline V lookup: CDR1 LGHNA, CDR2 YNFKEQ. CDR3 loop: CASSQVLAGPYEQYF. DNA for the CDR3: TGTGCCAGCAGCCAAGTTCTAGCGGGGCCCTACGAGCAGTACTTC.

The genes are TRBV5-1 and TRBJ2-3, with 8 bases that match TRBD2. V gave up 0 bases and J gave up 1 base; unmatched junction bases: 4. CDR1 is SGHRS, CDR2 YFSETQ, per germline. The CDR3 runs 16 residues. In DNA, the CDR3 is TGCGCCAGCAGCTTGGCGGGGGGGTCTGGCACAGATACGCAGTATTTT. Protein: CASSLAGGSGTDTQYF. The complete variable domain, with remaining parts taken from reference TRBV5-1 and TRBJ2-3, reads KAGVTQTPRYLIKTRGQQVTLSCSPISGHRSVSWYQQTPGQGLQFLFEYFSETQRNKGNFPGRFSGRQFSNSRSEMNVSTLELGDSALYLCASSLAGGSGTDTQYFGPGTRLTVL.

The rearrangement links TRBV3-1 (or the pseudogene TRBV3-2) to TRBJ2-3, with TRBD2 matching 8 bases. Germline V gene lookup returns CDR1 LGHDT and CDR2 YNNKEL (reference sequence). The CDR3 length is 16 residues. The J segment lost 10 bases and the V segment lost 0 bases, leaving 12 bases of the junction unmatched. CDR3 DNA: TGTGCCAGCAGCCAAGACGCTCGCGGGGGGCCGTCTCCGCAGTATTTT. Protein product: CASSQDARGGPSPQYF.

This chain joins TRBV2 and TRBJ2-1; perhaps TRBD1 as D (6 bases). Germline V gene data show CDR1 as SNHLY and CDR2 as FYNNEI. This CDR3 comprises 18 residues. V lost 1 base and J lost 1, with 17 bases in between. The CDR3 coding sequence is TGTGCCAGCAGTGAAGACCGGCAGGGGCCGGTGTCCTACAATGAGCAGTTCTTC. Protein product: CASSEDRQGPVSYNEQFF.

This clone was found a few times. J is TRBJ1-1 and V is TRBV19; 7 nucleotides agree with TRBD1. The length of the CDR3 is 12 residues. CDR1 and CDR2 (germline): LNHDA, SQIVND (reference sequence). J was trimmed by 0 bases and V by 11 bases; bases with no gene match: 3. Here the CDR3 reads CAVTGVNTEAFF. The CDR3 DNA follows: TGTGCCGTAACAGGGGTGAACACTGAAGCTTTCTTT.

The V and J genes are TRBV19 and TRBJ2-1; 8 nucleotides agree with TRBD1. Trimming removed 5 bases from V and 11 bases from J; junction bases left unmatched: 8. This CDR3 has 13 residues. Per germline, CDR1 LNHDA and CDR2 SQIVND (reference sequence). The CDR3 nucleotides are TGTGCCAGTAGTTCAATGACAGGGGATAAGCAGTTCTTC. The encoded protein is CASSSMTGDKQFF.

The V call is TRBV7-9, the J call TRBJ2-1; 9 positions match TRBD2. CDR1 and CDR2 from the germline V gene are SEHNR and FQNEAQ (reference sequence). This CDR3 spans 15 amino acids. V lost 4 bases and J lost 8; bases outside the gene matches: 9. CDR3 coding DNA: TGTGCCAGCAGCTGGGTTAGCGGGAGTTTAGATGAGCAGTTCTTC. Its translation: CASSWVSGSLDEQFF.

V gene TRBV19 combines with J gene TRBJ1-4, with 12 bases that match TRBD1. The trim removed 5 bases at V and 0 bases at J, leaving 10 bases unmatched. This CDR3 is 19 amino acids long. Per the germline V gene, CDR1 is LNHDA and CDR2 is SQIVND (reference sequence). CDR3 DNA: TGTGCCAGTAGTTCTCGGGACAGGGGGCGAAGCGCAACTAATGAAAAACTGTTTTTT. This sequence encodes CASSSRDRGRSATNEKLFF.

This clone was seen a few times. This CDR3 reads CAPDQGGSIRGTEAFF. CDR3 DNA: TGTGCACCAGACCAGGGGGGCAGCATTAGGGGGACTGAAGCTTTCTTT. The chain uses TRBV24-1 and TRBJ1-1; TRBD1 matches 7 bases. This CDR3 has 16 amino acids. Looked up from germline, CDR1 is KGHDR and CDR2 is SFDVKD.

The chain combines TRBV7-2 with TRBJ2-7; D is unresolved. This CDR3 has 13 amino acids. V shed 1 base and J shed 4 bases, with 8 bases lying between them. Germline V gene data show CDR1 as SGHTA and CDR2 as FQGNSA. The CDR3 region is CASSLGYSYEQYF. The CDR3 region has the DNA TGTGCCAGCAGCTTAGGCTACTCTTACGAGCAGTACTTC.

A single count supports this clone. The CDR3 here is CASSQTGVGTDTQYF. In DNA form, the CDR3 reads TGTGCCAGCAGCCAAACAGGGGTAGGAACAGATACGCAGTATTTT. The chain carries TRBV3-1 (or the pseudogene TRBV3-2) and TRBJ2-3; 7 positions match TRBD1. This CDR3 comprises 15 residues. V shed 2 bases and J 3 bases; nucleotides not matched to a gene: 5. From germline, CDR1 is LGHDT and CDR2 YNNKEL (reference sequence).

V usage is TRBV30 and J usage is TRBJ2-7; D may be TRBD2 (6 bases). There are 12 residues in the CDR3. The germline CDR1 and CDR2 sequences are GTSNPN and SVGIG (reference sequence). Trimming cost V 3 bases and J 7 bases, with 13 bases left between them. The CDR3 sequence: CAWRAPGGEQYF. In DNA, the CDR3 is TGTGCCTGGAGGGCCCCCGGGGGAGAGCAGTACTTC.

The chain combines TRBV30 with TRBJ1-5, with D unresolved. Trimming pared 0 bases from V and 1 base from J, leaving 10 bases between. This CDR3 contains 15 residues. Germline CDR1 and CDR2: GTSNPN and SVGIG (reference sequence). In DNA, the CDR3 is TGTGCCTGGAGTGTACCGGGTCTAAGCAATCAGCCCCAGCATTTT. It yields the protein CAWSVPGLSNQPQHF.